This T cell receptor (beta chain) was profiled in a study of molecular identifiers for immune sequencing clone quantification (dated by TCRdb to the late 2010s). About the investigation overall: For a replicate experiment, RNA from roughly 20,000 or 100,000 naive CD8 T cells was divided into five aliquots, and four of the five aliquots were sequenced. CD8 T cells were used in a methods study to benchmark molecular-identifier clustering-based TCR repertoire sequencing (MIDCIRS) and TCR RNA copy counting.

In its sample, this clonotype was seen a few times. The antigen it recognizes is unknown. At one end the junction does not follow the germline gene, possibly because of a read error. Preparation of the library involved PCR. TCRdb names Illumina HiSeq 4000 as the instrument used. Bulk TCR libraries were prepared as previously described, using TCR primers listed in Table S5. Total RNA was purified with the Qiagen AllPrep DNA/RNA kit. Before analysis, reads from multiple sequencing runs of the same library were pooled. Regarding the original processing steps: Reads were retained only if the reads had an exact TCR constant sequence, and the retained reads were trimmed to 150 nt and grouped according to their 12-nt molecular barcodes. Reads inside each barcode group were sub-clustered using a 15% Levenshtein threshold, and a quality-weighted consensus sequence was constructed for each RNA molecule. Non-functional sequences were filtered out, along with any lower-count sequence sitting one edit away from another sequence. Barcode sub-clusters with fewer than 20% of the maximum read count were removed, based on fitting two negative binomial distributions. In-frame beta chains were kept once TCRdb had trimmed the public reads at Q25 with fastp and called clones with MiXCR. Each entry merges the rows of one CDR3 protein and shows their most common DNA and genes. It is TCRdb's table, rather than the study itself, that gives the V and J calls and clone size. A total of roughly 9,700 distinct CDR3 sequences appear in this sample, over 15% of them only once. Approximately 2.1% of the sample rests with the top ten.

Study-wide findings and limitations: Clones above 20 RNA copies held over 98% of molecules in CMV-specific effector cells but under 1% in naive cells. Naive libraries contained spiked-in Jurkat TCR RNA (roughly 10 copies' worth), which is not part of the donor repertoire. The sizes of highly expanded clones could end up underestimated when identical TCR molecules share a barcode. About 2.9 recovered TCR RNA copies per cell were obtained by modeling, versus approximately 9 by digital PCR, implying a capture efficiency of 25% to 30%. When barcode sub-clustering was omitted, TCR diversity was inflated by chimeric consensus sequences, with chimeras reaching as high as 47%. Even against a background of some 920,000 naive CD8 T cells, spiked-in Jurkat TCR RNA amounting to a single cell's worth was reported to be detectable.

Naive CD8 T cell libraries were made from 20,000 to 1,000,000 sorted cells using 10%, 30% or 50% of purified RNA. Naive CD8 T cells, defined as CD8+CD4-CCR7+CD45RA+, were FACS-sorted into RLT Plus buffer on a BD FACSAria II. Detection sensitivity was tested by spiking Jurkat RNA equal to roughly ten TCR copies' worth into samples containing roughly 19,000-1,000,000 naive CD8 T cells. CD8 T cells were enriched with RosetteSep CD8+ T Cell Enrichment Cocktail and Ficoll-Paque, followed by ACK red cell lysis. In the germline V gene (reference sequence), CDR1 corresponds to MNHEY and CDR2 to SMNVEV. The CDR3 sequence holds 17 residues, the cysteine and phenylalanine included. The only DNA kept is the CDR3, 51 bases in frame from the first base.

The rearranged chain carries TRBV27 and TRBJ2-3; TRBD2 lines up with 7 middle nucleotides. The sequenced sample was naive CD8+ T cells from blood, with Jurkat cell RNA spiked in. Explained via the paper, the cell subset or site label denotes: FACS-sorted CD8+CD4-CCR7+CD45RA+ naive T cells. The receptor was isolated from a human donor in good health. Some libraries in this study had Jurkat cell RNA spiked in. The CDR3: CACRPIKAGINTDTQYF. The DNA is as follows: TGTGCCTGCAGACCAATTAAAGCGGGGATAAACACAGATACGCAGTATTTT.